The clone carrying this TCR beta chain has at least ten counts. The data derive from a study of T cells in Graves' hyperthyroidism and ophthalmopathy. The investigators amplified TCR beta CDR3 regions from RNA transcripts. Researchers ran a first-round RT-PCR on the TCR CDR3 using the HTBI primer set. TCRdb reprocessed the multiplex PCR reads via MiXCR and lists one record per CDR3 protein. The sample consists of 300,000 to 450,000 distinct CDR3 sequences, 15% to 20% of them appearing once. The germline V and J ends were trimmed by 2 bases and 3 bases, with 10 bases remaining between them. The germline CDR1 and CDR2 sequences are SGHTA and FQGNSA. This CDR3 has 15 amino acids.

Sequencing was done on a sample of blood. The TCR originated in a woman aged 35 to 49 with Graves' ophthalmopathy. The chain has TRBV7-2 and TRBJ2-2; D uncertain. As DNA, the CDR3 is TGTGCCAGCAGCTTACTTCCCCTAGACACCGGGGAGCTGTTTTTT. This codes for CASSLLPLDTGELFF.